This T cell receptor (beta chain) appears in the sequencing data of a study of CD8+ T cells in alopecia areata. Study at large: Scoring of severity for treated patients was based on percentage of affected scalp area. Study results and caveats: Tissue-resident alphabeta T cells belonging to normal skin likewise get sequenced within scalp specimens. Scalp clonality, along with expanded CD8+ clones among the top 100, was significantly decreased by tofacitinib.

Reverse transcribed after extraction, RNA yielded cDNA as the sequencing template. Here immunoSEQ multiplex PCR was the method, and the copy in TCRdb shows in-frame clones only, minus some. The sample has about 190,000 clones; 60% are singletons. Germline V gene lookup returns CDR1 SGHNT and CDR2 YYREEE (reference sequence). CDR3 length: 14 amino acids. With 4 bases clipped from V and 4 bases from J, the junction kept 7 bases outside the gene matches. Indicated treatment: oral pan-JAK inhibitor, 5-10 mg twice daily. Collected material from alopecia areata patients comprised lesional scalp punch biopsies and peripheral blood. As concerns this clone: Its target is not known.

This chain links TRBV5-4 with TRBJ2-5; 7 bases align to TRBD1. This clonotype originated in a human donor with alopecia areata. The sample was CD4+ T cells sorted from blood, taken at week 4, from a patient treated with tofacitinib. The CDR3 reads CASSPGTARETQYF. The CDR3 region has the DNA TGTGCCAGCAGCCCGGGGACAGCGCGAGAGACCCAGTACTTC.